What follows are 19 T cell receptor beta chains derived from one specimen sequenced in a study of neurological immune-mediated disorders. TCRdb redid the calling of the 5' RACE reads with MiXCR, one entry per CDR3 protein. The repertoire holds about 120,000 distinct CDR3 sequences, with roughly 3.2% as singletons. The sample was PBMCs. The receptor set was obtained from a woman aged 30 to 39 with multiple sclerosis.

This clonotype was found many times. The V call is TRBV7-8, the J call TRBJ2-1; D uncertain. Germline lookup yields CDR1 SGHVS and CDR2 FQNEAQ. The V end was cut by 1 base, the J end by 9 bases, with 10 bases between. The CDR3 runs to 13 residues. CDR3 DNA: TGTGCCAGCAGCTTAGAGTCCAGAGGTGAGCAGTTCTTC. Translation gives CASSLESRGEQFF. The full variable domain, its missing parts supplied by reference TRBV7-8 and TRBJ2-1, is GAGVSQSPRYKVAKRGQDVALRCDPISGHVSLFWYQQALGQGPEFLTYFQNEAQLDKSGLPSDRFFAERPEGSVSTLKIQRTQQEDSAVYLCASSLESRGEQFFGPGTRLTVL.

This clonotype was counted a few times. CDR3: CASSLNSGSNQPQHF. The DNA for the CDR3 is TGCGCCAGCAGCTTGAATTCAGGGAGCAATCAGCCCCAGCATTTT. The rearrangement links TRBV5-1 to TRBJ1-5, with a possible D match to TRBD1 (5 bases). The V end lost 1 base, the J end lost 1 base, and 9 bases lay between the germline ends. Germline values: CDR1 SGHRS, CDR2 YFSETQ. The CDR3 totals 15 residues.

As to this clonotype: A much larger clone differs by one base, so this may be a read error. CDR3 sequence: CSALWQGDVKDTQYF. CDR3 nucleotide sequence: TGCAGTGCCTTATGGCAAGGAGACGTCAAAGATACGCAGTATTTT. The rearrangement joins TRBV20-1 to TRBJ2-3; D gene ambiguous. This CDR3 region has 15 residues. V lost 6 bases, J lost 5 bases, and 21 bases lay in between. Per germline, CDR1 DFQATT and CDR2 SNEGSKA (reference sequence).

This clonotype was seen repeatedly, ten times or more. This chain uses TRBV25-1 with TRBJ1-2; D might be TRBD1 (5 bases). The V end lost 5 bases, the J end lost 8 bases, and 15 bases lay between the germline ends. CDR1 is MGHDK, CDR2 SYGVNS, per germline. This CDR3 spans 13 amino acids. Written as DNA, the CDR3 is TGTGCCAGCAGTCGGGACGGAGCTCGGGGCTACACCTTC. Its protein is CASSRDGARGYTF.

There are many counts of this clonotype. This chain joins TRBV20-1 and TRBJ1-1; D is unresolved. The CDR3 is 15 residues long. Germline CDR1 DFQATT, CDR2 SNEGSKA (reference sequence). V lost 5 bases, J lost 1 base, and 17 bases lay in between. CDR3: CSAESGVTKNTEAFF. The CDR3 DNA reads TGCAGTGCTGAAAGCGGCGTGACGAAGAACACTGAAGCTTTCTTT.

This clonotype was seen many times. The chain is built from TRBV15 and TRBJ2-3; no reliable D call. V was cut by 5 bases and J by 2 bases, with 8 bases left in between. The CDR3 spans 13 residues. Germline lookup yields CDR1 LNHNV and CDR2 YYDKDF (reference sequence). The chain's CDR3 is CATSRSITDTQYF. The CDR3 DNA is TGTGCCACCAGCCGTTCAATCACAGATACGCAGTATTTT.

This clonotype showed up many times. The V gene is TRBV29-1, the J gene TRBJ2-7; possibly TRBD2 for D (6 bases). The CDR3 extends over 11 amino acids. V was trimmed by 4 bases and J by 5 bases, leaving 9 bases between them. Per the germline V gene, CDR1 is SQVTM and CDR2 is ANQGSEA. CDR3 bases: TGCAGCGTTGCACTAGCTAACGAGCAGTACTTC. Translated, it gives CSVALANEQYF.

This clonotype was seen ten or more times. The V call is TRBV7-2, the J call TRBJ2-1, with 8 bases matching TRBD1. Germline V gene sequence: CDR1 SGHTA, CDR2 FQGNSA. This CDR3 region has 15 residues. The V gene end was trimmed by 5 bases and the J gene end by 4 bases; junction bases not matched to a gene: 7. CDR3 nucleotides: TGTGCCAGCAGCCCCCGACAGGGGCGTTACAATGAGCAGTTCTTC. Translating it yields CASSPRQGRYNEQFF.

This clonotype appeared many times. The chain employs TRBV3-1 and TRBJ1-1, with 9 bases matching TRBD1. The V segment lost 4 bases and the J segment 5 bases; nucleotides outside the gene matches: 8. Germline loops: CDR1 LGHDT, CDR2 YNNKEL (reference sequence). The CDR3 loop spans 15 amino acids. The CDR3 is CASSPRDRVATEAFF. CDR3 coding DNA: TGTGCCAGCAGCCCGCGGGACAGGGTAGCGACTGAAGCTTTCTTT.

This clonotype has ten or more counts. V is TRBV20-1 and J is TRBJ2-1, with D unresolved. The CDR3 extends over 14 amino acids. Between the trimmed V and J ends, which lost 6 bases and 0 bases, there was a span of 12 bases. CDR1 and CDR2 (germline): DFQATT, SNEGSKA (reference sequence). The CDR3 loop reads CSADGISSYNEQFF. The CDR3 coding sequence is TGCAGTGCGGATGGAATTAGCTCCTACAATGAGCAGTTCTTC.

This clonotype was observed many times. The chain carries TRBV5-1 and TRBJ1-4, with no clear D. CDR1 is SGHRS, CDR2 YFSETQ, per germline. This CDR3 has 14 residues. The V end lost 2 bases, the J end lost 7 bases, and 12 bases lay between the germline ends. In nucleotides, the CDR3 is TGCGCCAGCAGCTTCAATTCTGGAGGTGAAAAACTGTTTTTT. This translates into CASSFNSGGEKLFF.

This clonotype was picked up many times. The chain employs TRBV6-2 or TRBV6-3 and TRBJ2-7; the match to TRBD1 covers 8 bases. Per the germline V gene, CDR1 is MNHEY and CDR2 is SVGEGT. The V and J ends lost 8 bases and 3 bases, in that order; junction bases with no gene match: 3. The CDR3 contains 12 residues. The CDR3 is CASRGQGYEQYF. CDR3 bases: TGTGCCAGCCGAGGACAGGGCTACGAGCAGTACTTC.

There are many counts of this clonotype. This chain uses TRBV5-1 with TRBJ1-3; the D is unclear. V was shortened by 4 bases and J by 0 bases, with 8 bases between the two germline ends. This CDR3 is built from 14 residues. Germline V gene lookup returns CDR1 SGHRS and CDR2 YFSETQ. The CDR3 reads CASSLGYSGNTIYF. Written as DNA, the CDR3 is TGCGCCAGCAGCCTGGGCTACTCTGGAAACACCATATATTTT.

This clonotype has just a few counts. The CDR3 loop reads CAISETTAPEAFF. The CDR3 nucleotides read TGTGCCATCAGTGAGACGACAGCCCCAGAAGCTTTCTTT. The J gene is TRBJ1-1, the V gene TRBV10-3; D might be TRBD1 (5 bases). Germline V gives CDR1 ENHRY, CDR2 SYGVKD. V was trimmed by 2 bases and J by 8 bases, leaving 12 bases between them. CDR3 length: 13 residues.

Regarding this clonotype: One end of the junction does not line up with germline, which may come from a read error. J is TRBJ2-4 and V is TRBV12-3 or TRBV12-4; D could derive from TRBD1 or TRBD2 (5 bases each). The CDR3 runs to 12 residues. The CDR3 sequence is CDSSTARGIQYF. The CDR3 nucleotides are TGTGACAGCAGCACTGCGAGGGGCATTCAGTACTTC.

The V gene is TRBV4-3, the J gene TRBJ2-1, with TRBD1 identical over 7 bases. The CDR3 runs to 17 residues. V was pared by 0 bases and J by 8 bases, with 13 bases of the junction left unmatched. The germline gives CDR1 LGHNA, CDR2 YSLEER. In DNA, the CDR3 is TGCGCCAGCAGCCAAGATCTGAACAGGGGAATTGTCGATGAGCAGTTCTTC. Protein product: CASSQDLNRGIVDEQFF.

This clonotype was found many times. The gene calls are TRBV6-5 and TRBJ2-7, with D maybe TRBD1 (6 bases). Trimming took 6 bases from V and 4 from J, leaving 13 bases between them. The CDR3 covers 13 residues. The germline gives CDR1 MNHEY, CDR2 SVGAGI. CDR3 coding DNA: TGTGCCAGCAGCTCGGACAGAATTTACGAGCAGTACTTC. Protein product: CASSSDRIYEQYF.

The J gene is TRBJ2-2, the V gene TRBV15, with no clear D. The CDR3 loop spans 13 amino acids. With 2 bases removed from V and 2 bases from J, the gap between germline ends came to 3 bases. CDR1 LNHNV and CDR2 YYDKDF come from the germline V gene (reference sequence). The CDR3 DNA follows: TGTGCCACCAGCAGACCAAACACCGGGGAGCTGTTTTTT. Protein: CATSRPNTGELFF.

This clonotype was observed many times. The gene calls are TRBV5-1 and TRBJ2-4; the D is unclear. With 5 bases removed from V and 5 bases from J, the gap between germline ends came to 11 bases. The germline CDR1 and CDR2 sequences are SGHRS and YFSETQ. This CDR3 region has 13 residues. The CDR3 sequence is CASRDWRENIQYF. For the CDR3, the DNA is TGCGCCAGCAGGGATTGGCGAGAAAACATTCAGTACTTC.